These T cell receptor beta chains were read from a single sample in a study of cytotoxic CD8 clonotypes in ibrutinib-treated CLL. TCRdb keeps only in-frame clones here, not all; method: immunoSEQ multiplex PCR. This sample has about 130,000 clones, with 75% to 80% found just once. Sequencing was performed on PBMCs, taken after 24 months of ibrutinib treatment. These TCRs come from a human donor with chronic lymphocytic leukemia. CDR3s include the opening cysteine and the closing phenylalanine or tryptophan. A D gene is named only where the DNA matches it firmly. Part of the rows lack a size; the others show once, few, many or a class for expanded clones.

V gene	J gene	clone size	D gene	CDR3 protein	CDR3 DNA
TRBV18	TRBJ2-7	.	.	CASSPPSRDEQYF	TGTGCCAGCTCACCACCGAGCCGGGACGAGCAGTACTTC
TRBV19	TRBJ2-5	.	.	CASRGTRLARQETQYF	TGTGCCAGTAGAGGGACCCGGCTAGCGCGACAAGAGACCCAGTACTTC
TRBV6-1	TRBJ1-4	.	.	CASRARAYRGFF	TGTGCCAGCAGGGCCCGCGCGTACCGAGGGTTTTTT
TRBV7-3	TRBJ2-3	once	.	CASSLGWRDTQYF	TGTGCCAGCAGCTTGGGTTGGCGTGATACGCAGTATTTT
TRBV30	TRBJ2-1	.	.	CAWSRVAYNEQFF	TGTGCCTGGAGTCGGGTGGCGTACAATGAGCAGTTCTTC
TRBV7-2	TRBJ1-2	.	.	CASSPPGTRLAGYTF	TGTGCCAGCAGCCCCCCGGGGACCCGGTTGGCTGGCTACACCTTC
TRBV4-3	TRBJ2-3	.	TRBD2	CASSQPGLAGGTDTQYF	TGCGCCAGCAGCCAACCGGGACTAGCGGGGGGCACAGATACGCAGTATTTT
TRBV6-5	TRBJ2-1	.	TRBD1	CATPGQGAGEQFF	TGTGCCACCCCGGGACAGGGGGCGGGCGAGCAGTTCTTC
TRBV6-1	TRBJ1-4	.	TRBD1	CASSEVGTGDGLPF	TGTGCCAGCAGTGAAGTTGGGACAGGGGACGGCTTGCCGTTT
TRBV7-9	TRBJ2-7	few	.	CASSPGTVYEQYF	TGTGCCAGCAGCCCCGGGACGGTGTACGAGCAGTACTTC
TRBV6-5	TRBJ2-7	.	.	CASSYLGPQNEQYF	TGTGCCAGCAGTTACCTCGGGCCCCAAAACGAGCAGTACTTC
TRBV29-1	TRBJ1-2	few	.	CSVDDRLGYTF	TGCAGCGTTGACGATCGTTTGGGCTACACCTTC
TRBV4-3	TRBJ1-2	.	.	CASSQEDGAWGYTF	TGCGCCAGCAGCCAAGAGGACGGTGCGTGGGGCTACACCTTC
TRBV11-2	TRBJ2-7	.	TRBD1	CASSLDRDRDYEQYF	TGTGCCAGCAGCTTAGATCGGGACAGGGACTACGAGCAGTACTTC
TRBV18	TRBJ2-5	.	.	CASSPLRGSFQETQYF	TGTGCCAGCTCACCACTGAGGGGGAGCTTCCAAGAGACCCAGTACTTC
TRBV6-6	TRBJ2-3	.	.	CASSYWGGPGTDTQYF	TGTGCCAGCAGTTACTGGGGGGGCCCTGGCACAGATACGCAGTATTTT
TRBV19	TRBJ2-3	.	.	CASRGGGGTQYF	TGTGCCAGTAGGGGAGGGGGTGGTACGCAGTATTTT
TRBV9	TRBJ1-2	.	.	CASSADRRYGYTF	TGTGCCAGCAGCGCCGACCGACGTTATGGCTACACCTTC
TRBV11-2	TRBJ1-1	.	.	CASSPTGFTNTEAFF	TGTGCCAGCAGCCCAACAGGTTTTACGAACACTGAAGCTTTCTTT
TRBV5-5	TRBJ2-7	many	.	CASSLDNFSYEQYF	TGTGCCAGCAGCTTGGATAACTTTTCCTACGAGCAGTACTTC
TRBV7-2	TRBJ2-2	.	.	CASSSPLGATGELFF	TGTGCCAGCAGCTCGCCGTTGGGGGCCACCGGGGAGCTGTTTTTT
TRBV6-5	TRBJ2-7	.	.	CASSYFGGEQYF	TGTGCCAGCAGTTACTTCGGGGGCGAGCAGTACTTC
TRBV7-3	TRBJ1-5	once	.	CASSLEGHSNQPQHF	TGTGCCAGCAGCTTAGAGGGCCATAGCAATCAGCCCCAGCATTTT
TRBV7-3	TRBJ2-5	.	TRBD2	CASSPLAGTQETQYF	TGTGCCAGCAGCCCATTAGCGGGGACCCAAGAGACCCAGTACTTC
TRBV6-5	TRBJ1-1	.	.	CASSYPGGTEAFF	TGTGCCAGCAGTTACCCGGGTGGCACCGAAGCTTTCTTT
TRBV7-8	TRBJ1-2	.	TRBD1	CASSLTGANYGYTF	TGTGCCAGCAGCTTAACAGGGGCCAACTATGGCTACACCTTC
TRBV19	TRBJ2-1	.	TRBD2	CASSIDRGAGGRNEQFF	TGTGCCAGTAGTATAGATCGCGGAGCGGGAGGCCGTAATGAGCAGTTCTTC
TRBV30	TRBJ1-1	.	.	CAWSWQGNTEAFF	TGTGCCTGGAGTTGGCAGGGGAACACTGAAGCTTTCTTT
TRBV25-1	TRBJ2-7	.	.	CASSEFNQPDEQYF	TGTGCCAGCAGTGAATTCAACCAACCGGACGAGCAGTACTTC
TRBV19	TRBJ1-4	.	.	CASSITLNEKLFF	TGTGCCAGTAGTATCACCCTTAATGAAAAACTGTTTTTT
TRBV18	TRBJ2-7	.	TRBD1	CASSPHGTGGSEQYF	TGTGCCAGCTCACCACATGGGACAGGGGGCTCCGAGCAGTACTTC
TRBV19	TRBJ2-7	.	.	CASSIGHSSYEQYF	TGTGCCAGTAGTATCGGTCACTCCTCCTACGAGCAGTACTTC
TRBV7-2	TRBJ1-1	few	.	CASSPSPGPMNTEAFF	TGTGCCAGCAGCCCTAGTCCGGGGCCCATGAACACTGAAGCTTTCTTT
TRBV5-1	TRBJ1-2	.	TRBD1	CASSRDSPYGYTF	TGCGCCAGCAGCCGGGACAGCCCTTATGGCTACACCTTC
TRBV10-3	TRBJ2-2	.	.	CAISESTLGPAGELFF	TGTGCCATCAGTGAGTCGACCCTGGGGCCGGCCGGGGAGCTGTTTTTT
TRBV5-1	TRBJ2-5	.	.	CASSPGGRWAQYF	TGCGCCAGCAGCCCCGGGGGTAGGTGGGCCCAGTACTTC
TRBV30	TRBJ2-7	.	.	CAWSRQGRNEQYF	TGTGCCTGGAGTCGGCAGGGACGGAACGAGCAGTACTTC
TRBV7-9	TRBJ2-1	.	.	CASTPRDGTRNEQFF	TGTGCCAGCACCCCCCGGGACGGGACACGCAATGAGCAGTTCTTC
TRBV5-8	TRBJ2-5	.	.	CASSLGSSQQETQYF	TGTGCCAGCAGCTTGGGGTCTAGCCAACAAGAGACCCAGTACTTC
TRBV6-5	TRBJ2-3	few	TRBD2	CASRPSGGSTDTQYF	TGTGCCAGCAGACCCAGCGGGGGGAGCACAGATACGCAGTATTTT
TRBV29-1	TRBJ2-7	.	TRBD1	CSVYRTGSYEQYF	TGCAGCGTTTATCGGACAGGGTCCTACGAGCAGTACTTC
TRBV28	TRBJ2-5	once	TRBD2	CASSLGGVKETQYF	TGTGCCAGCAGTTTAGGGGGGGTAAAAGAGACCCAGTACTTC
TRBV6-1	TRBJ2-7	.	.	CASSVDFRGDEQYF	TGTGCCAGCAGTGTGGACTTCCGCGGGGACGAGCAGTACTTC
TRBV21-1	TRBJ2-7	.	.	CANPRDRGPYEQYF	TGTGCCAACCCCCGGGACAGGGGCCCCTACGAGCAGTACTTC
TRBV7-8	TRBJ1-1	many	.	CASSPYPNTEAFF	TGTGCCAGCAGCCCCTACCCCAACACTGAAGCTTTCTTT
TRBV6-5	TRBJ2-3	.	TRBD2	CASTPPTSGGTQYF	TGTGCCAGCACCCCGCCGACTAGCGGGGGTACGCAGTATTTT
TRBV7-3	TRBJ1-2	few	TRBD1	CASSPTGESAYGYTF	TGTGCCAGCAGCCCGACAGGGGAATCCGCCTATGGCTACACCTTC
TRBV7-2	TRBJ2-5	.	TRBD1	CASSPRRDSYQETQYF	TGTGCCAGCAGCCCGCGCCGGGACAGCTACCAAGAGACCCAGTACTTC
TRBV4-2	TRBJ2-2	.	TRBD1	CASSQEWAGGSGELFF	TGTGCCAGCAGCCAAGAGTGGGCAGGGGGCTCCGGGGAGCTGTTTTTT